This T cell receptor (beta chain) comes out of a study of CD8 T cells in ankylosing spondylitis. In TCRdb, the 5' RACE reads were re-called with MiXCR into one record per CDR3 protein. The data contain 120,000 to 150,000 distinct CDR3 sequences, roughly 8% of them singletons. General study results and limits: According to the report, clones linked to the disease were significantly enriched in matched synovial fluid samples taken from ankylosing spondylitis patients.

Germline assignment: CDR1 DFQATT and CDR2 SNEGSKA (reference sequence). The CDR3 runs 13 residues. Trimming removed 6 bases at V and 3 bases at J, with 11 bases between. This clonotype was picked up many times. Its antigen is unknown. The sequencing input was synovial fluid, either unsorted or a sorted T cell fraction (not recorded which). This TCR came from a male donor with ankylosing spondylitis. V and J are TRBV20-1 and TRBJ2-2, with D maybe TRBD2 (5 bases). CDR3 nucleotide sequence: TGCAGTGCAGGACTCGACGACACCGGGGAGCTGTTTTTT. Encoded protein: CSAGLDDTGELFF.